This T cell receptor (beta chain) was documented in a study of T-cell reconstitution after alpha-beta-depleted transplantation in children. This clonotype was observed many times. Its antigen remains unidentified. TCRbeta library preparation incorporated unique molecular identifiers. A single record per CDR3 protein comes from TCRdb applying MiXCR to the PCR reads. The sample yields about 400,000 distinct CDR3 sequences, around 15% seen once. The germline gives CDR1 SGHAT, CDR2 FQDESV (reference sequence). The CDR3 spans 19 residues. V lost 1 base to trimming and J lost 0 bases, with 22 bases between them. Points from the study as a whole: Expanded graft clones numbering several hundred reportedly gave rise to alpha-beta T cells about two months after transplant. Recipient T cells and thymic progenitors that survived were the source of the high TCRbeta diversity seen at day 60 in some patients. Newly produced T cells mostly provided counts and TCRbeta diversity after one year, as hyperexpanded clones declined.

The chain links TRBV11-1 to TRBJ2-7; maybe TRBD2 (5 bases). The specimen comprised PBMCs, mostly from graft donor cells, sampled 360 days after TCRalphabeta/CD19-depleted stem cell transplant. The origin of this receptor is a boy under two years old who had a stem cell transplant for Wiskott-Aldrich syndrome, so the T cells may come from the graft donor. The CDR3 sequence is CASSLGSLIRLEDSYEQYF. CDR3 bases: TGTGCCAGCAGCTTAGGTTCCCTTATCCGGTTGGAGGACTCCTACGAGCAGTACTTC.